A selection of T cell receptor beta chains follows, all from one sample in a study of CD8+CD57+ T cells in acquired aplastic anemia. TCRdb redid the calling of the reads with MiXCR, one entry per CDR3 protein. The data hold fewer than 200,000 distinct CDR3 sequences, with about 60% observed a single time. Material: sorted CD4+, CD8+, or CD8+CD57+ T cells (not recorded which) from PBMCs. These receptors originate from a human donor in good health. Both conserved end residues are part of each CDR3. Each record gives: D gene, J gene, V gene, CDR3 protein. D genes are given only for firm matches.

d_gene: .
j_gene: TRBJ2-1
v_gene: TRBV4-3
CDR3aa: CASSQAQAMGQFF

d_gene: .
j_gene: TRBJ2-3
v_gene: TRBV19
CDR3aa: CASNRARTDTQYF

d_gene: .
j_gene: TRBJ1-1
v_gene: TRBV28
CDR3aa: CASSLASKAFF

d_gene: TRBD2
j_gene: TRBJ2-7
v_gene: TRBV5-1
CDR3aa: CASNPGGSSYEQYF

d_gene: .
j_gene: TRBJ2-1
v_gene: TRBV5-1
CDR3aa: CASSSRKGYNEQFF

d_gene: .
j_gene: TRBJ2-3
v_gene: TRBV7-8
CDR3aa: CASSLAPADTQYF

d_gene: TRBD1
j_gene: TRBJ1-3
v_gene: TRBV28
CDR3aa: CASSGLDRGITIYF

d_gene: .
j_gene: TRBJ1-1
v_gene: TRBV29-1
CDR3aa: CSVQGNTEAFF

d_gene: .
j_gene: TRBJ1-6
v_gene: TRBV5-1
CDR3aa: CASSLDGRANSPLHF

d_gene: .
j_gene: TRBJ2-2
v_gene: TRBV24-1
CDR3aa: CATSGDTGELFF

d_gene: TRBD1
j_gene: TRBJ2-7
v_gene: TRBV9
CDR3aa: CASSVGGTGVEQYF

d_gene: .
j_gene: TRBJ2-5
v_gene: TRBV7-9
CDR3aa: CASSSLAHINKETQYF

d_gene: .
j_gene: TRBJ1-1
v_gene: TRBV7-2
CDR3aa: CASSFAEGTHTEAFF

d_gene: TRBD1
j_gene: TRBJ1-1
v_gene: TRBV28
CDR3aa: CASSPVRDRGTEAFF

d_gene: TRBD2
j_gene: TRBJ2-3
v_gene: TRBV7-8
CDR3aa: CASSLVRGGRSADTQYF

d_gene: .
j_gene: TRBJ1-3
v_gene: TRBV20-1
CDR3aa: CSASSRTRSGNTIYF

d_gene: TRBD1
j_gene: TRBJ2-5
v_gene: TRBV2
CDR3aa: CASSDDRDETQYF

d_gene: TRBD1
j_gene: TRBJ2-7
v_gene: TRBV6-1
CDR3aa: CASSLTGDGSYEQYF

d_gene: .
j_gene: TRBJ2-3
v_gene: TRBV7-8
CDR3aa: CASSLGARDTQYF

d_gene: .
j_gene: TRBJ1-4
v_gene: TRBV5-6
CDR3aa: CASSSRGGWDEKLFF

d_gene: .
j_gene: TRBJ2-5
v_gene: TRBV10-1
CDR3aa: CASSEGGPMRTQYF

d_gene: .
j_gene: TRBJ2-5
v_gene: TRBV15
CDR3aa: CATSRGNNQETQYF

d_gene: .
j_gene: TRBJ1-1
v_gene: TRBV10-2
CDR3aa: CASTQQQNTEAFF

d_gene: .
j_gene: TRBJ2-7
v_gene: TRBV29-1
CDR3aa: CSVEWDGFYEQYF

d_gene: .
j_gene: TRBJ2-3
v_gene: TRBV7-8
CDR3aa: CASSLSGSGRDTQYF

d_gene: .
j_gene: TRBJ2-7
v_gene: TRBV7-3
CDR3aa: CASSPSKGNGYEQYF

d_gene: .
j_gene: TRBJ1-2
v_gene: TRBV5-1
CDR3aa: CASSLDAYGYTF

d_gene: .
j_gene: TRBJ1-1
v_gene: TRBV7-6
CDR3aa: CASSVGPRGTEAFF

d_gene: .
j_gene: TRBJ2-5
v_gene: TRBV5-1
CDR3aa: CASSLAGMQETQYF

d_gene: TRBD1
j_gene: TRBJ2-5
v_gene: TRBV4-1
CDR3aa: CASSNNEGALRTQYF

d_gene: .
j_gene: TRBJ2-3
v_gene: TRBV11-2
CDR3aa: CASSFRESTDTQYF

d_gene: .
j_gene: TRBJ1-1
v_gene: TRBV7-9
CDR3aa: CASSSSMAAFF

d_gene: .
j_gene: TRBJ2-1
v_gene: TRBV7-6
CDR3aa: CARSLASGGSYNEQFF

d_gene: TRBD1
j_gene: TRBJ2-7
v_gene: TRBV10-3
CDR3aa: CATKKGTVSYEQYF